These 23 T cell receptor beta chains were all obtained from the same sample, sequenced in a study of tumor-infiltrating lymphocytes in primary liver carcinoma. For blood RNA, unsorted whole blood served as the source, and germline DNA was extracted too. The investigators made TCR beta cDNA from approximately 510 ng total RNA, using a constant-region primer. Modified slightly, ARM-PCR produced TCR beta libraries over three nested multiplex PCR rounds. Investigators reported that the first two PCR rounds, at roughly 11 cycles each, used TRBV1-TRBV30 forward primers with a C-beta reverse primer. MiXCR, run by TCRdb on the multiplex PCR reads, gives a single entry per CDR3 protein. The data show fewer than 400,000 distinct CDR3 sequences, more than 55% seen once. Input material: peripheral blood. The receptors were sampled from a man aged 40-50 years with primary liver carcinoma and hepatitis B virus infection.

On this clonotype itself: This could be a read error, since a much larger clone is one nucleotide away. This chain joins TRBV6-2 or TRBV6-3 and TRBJ1-1; 7 positions agree with TRBD1. In germline, CDR1 is MNHEY, CDR2 SVGEGT. This CDR3 spans 14 amino acids. The CDR3 DNA reads TGTGACAGCAGTCCGGGACAGACTAACACTGAAGCTTTCTTT. Translated: CDSSPGQTNTEAFF.

This clonotype has more than one count but fewer than ten. V usage is TRBV6-5 and J usage is TRBJ2-3; 9 bases align to TRBD1. V was clipped by 6 bases and J by 0 bases; unmatched bases: 4. In germline, CDR1 is MNHEY, CDR2 SVGAGI. The CDR3 sequence is 15 residues long. In DNA, the CDR3 is TGTGCCAGCAGCCCGGGGACAGGGAGCACAGATACGCAGTATTTT. Encoded protein: CASSPGTGSTDTQYF.

This clonotype was recorded a few times. The chain joins TRBV28 to TRBJ2-5; 7 nucleotides agree with TRBD2. The V segment lost 2 bases and the J segment 4 bases; nucleotides outside the gene matches: 7. The CDR3 totals 15 residues. The germline CDR1 and CDR2 sequences are MDHEN and SYDVKM. The CDR3: CASSLTSAQRETQYF. The CDR3 DNA is TGTGCCAGCAGTTTAACTAGCGCCCAGAGAGAGACCCAGTACTTC.

A note on this clonotype: An end of the junction differs from the germline gene, which may be a read error. The chain joins TRBV11-2 to TRBJ2-1; D is undetermined. Germline assignment: CDR1 SGHAT and CDR2 FQNNGV. The CDR3 consists of 14 residues. The CDR3, as DNA: TGTGCCATCAGCCCCTCCCCAGTTTACAATGAGCAGTTCTTC. Protein product: CAISPSPVYNEQFF.

As concerns this clonotype: A much bigger clone sits one base away, suggesting this may be a read error. The gene calls are TRBV11-2 and TRBJ2-3; no clear D. The CDR3 runs 15 residues. CDR1 is SGHAT and CDR2 is FQNNGV in the germline V gene. The CDR3 region is CTSSRGSPSTDTQYF. Here the CDR3 DNA reads TGTACCAGCAGTCGAGGATCCCCTAGCACAGATACGCAGTATTTT.

A word on this clonotype: A much more abundant neighbour one base away suggests this may be a read error. V usage is TRBV6-1 and J usage is TRBJ2-1; TRBD2 matches 7 bases. Per germline, CDR1 MNHNS and CDR2 SASEGT. V was clipped by 6 bases and J by 10 bases; unmatched bases: 12. The CDR3 length is 14 residues. CDR3 sequence reads: CASRALGRELEQFF. The CDR3, as DNA: TGTGCCAGCAGGGCGCTAGGGCGGGAGCTCGAGCAGTTCTTC.

A word on this clonotype: Sequence at one end of the junction differs from germline and may be a read error. The chain employs TRBV7-8 and TRBJ2-4; D is unclear. Germline loops: CDR1 SGHVS, CDR2 FQNEAQ. The CDR3 is 16 residues long. DNA of the CDR3: TGTGCCAGCGGCTTAGGTTTGGGTTCTGTCAAAAACATTCAGTACTTC. It codes for CASGLGLGSVKNIQYF.

Note on this clonotype: A much more abundant neighbour one base away suggests this may be a read error. The chain is built from TRBV6-1 and TRBJ2-7; tentative D call: TRBD1 (5 bases). The CDR3 sequence is 12 residues long. CDR1 is MNHNS, CDR2 SASEGT, per germline. The CDR3 nucleotides read TGTGTCAGCGCCCCAGGGTTTTACGAGCAGTACTTC. Translating it yields CVSAPGFYEQYF.

The chain is built from TRBV19 and TRBJ2-2, with 9 bases lining up with TRBD1. The germline V gene encodes CDR1 LNHDA and CDR2 SQIVND (reference sequence). The junction had 6 bases not matched to a gene; V was cut back by 5 bases and J by 5 bases. This CDR3 comprises 15 residues. The CDR3 DNA sequence: TGTGCCAGTAGTTGGGACAGGGTATTGACCGGGGAGCTGTTTTTT. Protein sequence: CASSWDRVLTGELFF.

This clonotype was counted many times. The chain couples TRBV29-1 to TRBJ2-7; D perhaps matches TRBD2 (6 bases). Germline values: CDR1 SQVTM, CDR2 ANQGSEA. CDR3 size: 11 residues. Trimming removed 4 bases from V and 5 bases from J, with 9 bases in between. In DNA form, the CDR3 reads TGCAGCGTTGGGCCGGGGGACGAGCAGTACTTC. Translating gives CSVGPGDEQYF.

V gene TRBV11-1 combines with J gene TRBJ1-2; D is unclear. Between the trimmed V and J ends, which lost 4 bases and 6 bases, there was a span of 15 bases. There are 14 residues in the CDR3. Germline V lookup: CDR1 SGHAT, CDR2 FQDESV (reference sequence). Here the CDR3 reads CASSSTTEKDGYTF. CDR3 DNA: TGTGCCAGCAGCTCCACCACTGAGAAAGATGGCTACACCTTC.

V usage is TRBV4-1 and J usage is TRBJ1-2, with 10 bases aligning to TRBD1. From germline, CDR1 is MGHRA and CDR2 YSYEKL. The CDR3 is made up of 18 amino acids. The V segment lost 11 bases and the J segment 6 bases; nucleotides outside the gene matches: 24. The CDR3 is CARSYRLTGTGDENGYTF. The DNA for the CDR3 is TGCGCCCGTAGCTATAGACTGACCGGGACAGGGGATGAGAATGGCTACACCTTC.

This chain connects TRBV29-1 to TRBJ2-5; D is perhaps TRBD2 (6 bases). Germline V lookup: CDR1 SQVTM, CDR2 ANQGSEA. Trimming left V 8 bases short and J 5 bases short, with 24 bases between. This CDR3 has 15 residues. The CDR3: CSIRWGERRSETQYF. CDR3 bases: TGCAGCATCAGATGGGGGGAGAGAAGGTCGGAGACCCAGTACTTC. The whole variable domain, remainder taken from reference TRBV29-1 and TRBJ2-5, is SAVISQKPSRDICQRGTSLTIQCQVDSQVTMMFWYRQQPGQSLTLIATANQGSEATYESGFVIDKFPISRPNLTFSTLTVSNMSPEDSSIYLCSIRWGERRSETQYFGPGTRLLVL.

About this clonotype: It may be a read error: a sequence one base away is much more abundant. V and J are TRBV5-6 and TRBJ2-1; D remains unclear. The CDR3 is 12 residues long. The germline gives CDR1 SGHDT, CDR2 YYEEEE. The CDR3 DNA sequence: TGTGCCTGCAGCTTCCCCGCCCTCGAGCAGTTCTTC. Encoded protein: CACSFPALEQFF. The whole variable domain, remainder taken from reference TRBV5-6 and TRBJ2-1, is DAGVTQSPTHLIKTRGQQVTLRCSPKSGHDTVSWYQQALGQGPQFIFQYYEEEERQRGNFPDRFSGHQFPNYSSELNVNALLLGDSALYLCACSFPALEQFFGPGTRLTVL.

The sample holds a few counts of this clonotype. The V and J genes are TRBV13 and TRBJ2-1, with TRBD2 matching over 8 bases. CDR3 length: 14 residues. Germline V gene lookup returns CDR1 PRHDT and CDR2 FYEKMQ (reference sequence). V was pared by 5 bases and J by 7 bases, with 7 bases of the junction left unmatched. The CDR3 reads CASSPRTSRNEQFF. The DNA of the CDR3 is TGTGCCAGCAGCCCCCGGACTAGCCGGAATGAGCAGTTCTTC. Variable domain in full (rest from reference TRBV13 and TRBJ2-1): AAGVIQSPRHLIKEKRETATLKCYPIPRHDTVYWYQQGPGQDPQFLISFYEKMQSDKGSIPDRFSAQQFSDYHSELNMSSLELGDSALYFCASSPRTSRNEQFFGPGTRLTVL.

Remarks on this clonotype: Compared with germline, one end of the junction differs, possibly owing to a read error. V is TRBV6-2 or TRBV6-3 and J is TRBJ1-2; no clear D. Germline V gene data show CDR1 as MNHEY and CDR2 as SVGEGT. This CDR3 has 13 amino acids. CDR3 sequence reads: CTSSYHEDYGYTF. In DNA, the CDR3 is TGTACCAGCAGTTACCACGAAGACTATGGCTACACCTTC.

V and J are TRBV6-5 and TRBJ2-7; no definite D call. The CDR3 is 14 amino acids. The germline V gene has CDR1 MNHEY and CDR2 SVGAGI. The CDR3 DNA is TGTGTTGCGCGTCCCGCGTCGCCCTCCTACGAGCAGTACTTC. Encoded protein: CVARPASPSYEQYF.

A word on this clonotype: Given a much more abundant clone one base away, this may be a read error. The CDR3 DNA sequence: TGTGCCAGCAGTTACCCCCCGGGGCCCCCCACAGATACGCAGTATTTT. The encoded protein is CASSYPPGPPTDTQYF. The genes are TRBV6-2 or TRBV6-3 and TRBJ2-3; D possibly uses TRBD1 or TRBD2 (5 bases each). V lost 2 bases, J lost 2 bases, and 14 bases lay in between. Germline loops: CDR1 MNHEY, CDR2 SVGEGT. The CDR3 length is 16 residues.

Of note for this clonotype: A much larger clonotype is one base distant, so this may be a read error. The J gene is TRBJ2-1, the V gene TRBV4-1; D is ambiguous. Germline V gives CDR1 MGHRA, CDR2 YSYEKL. The CDR3 is 14 amino acids. This CDR3 is CASSQFSSYYEQFF. The CDR3 DNA reads as TGCGCCAGCAGCCAATTCAGCTCCTACTATGAGCAGTTCTTC.

Regarding this clonotype: A read error may explain this, as a much larger clone is one base away. The chain uses TRBV4-1 and TRBJ1-2, with a weak D call TRBD1 (6 bases). This CDR3 spans 15 amino acids. Per germline, CDR1 MGHRA and CDR2 YSYEKL. The V gene lost 0 bases and the J gene lost 7 bases, with 15 bases spanning the gap. DNA of the CDR3: TGCGCCAGCAGCCAAGAAGGGGGACCGTCGTGTGGCTACACCTTC. It is translated as CASSQEGGPSCGYTF.

The V gene is TRBV11-3, the J gene TRBJ2-1; a weak D match, TRBD2 (6 bases). This CDR3 region has 15 residues. The germline gives CDR1 SGHNT, CDR2 YENEEA. V dropped 3 bases and J dropped 8 bases, with 17 bases sitting between them. CDR3 coding DNA: TGTGCCAGCAGCTTCGGAGGGATCTACCATCATGAGCAGTTCTTC. Its protein is CASSFGGIYHHEQFF.

Comment on this clonotype: Lacking the conserved final phenylalanine or tryptophan, this CDR3 likely reflects a read error. V usage is TRBV29-1 and J usage is TRBJ1-1; the D gene is possibly TRBD1 (6 bases). The CDR3 length is 15 residues. Germline V lookup: CDR1 SQVTM, CDR2 ANQGSEA. The V and J ends lost 4 bases and 4 bases respectively, with 19 bases between them. The CDR3 region is CSVAGGWGMSTEAFS. The CDR3 DNA is TGCAGCGTTGCCGGGGGCTGGGGCATGAGCACTGAAGCTTTCTCT.

The V and J genes are TRBV7-3 and TRBJ1-1, with 8 bases that match TRBD1. The CDR3 is made up of 14 amino acids. The germline CDR1 and CDR2 sequences are SGHTA and FQGTGA. J gave up 3 bases and V 5 bases, and 5 bases lay outside the gene matches. CDR3 DNA sequence: TGTGCCAGCAGCCCACAGGGGGGCGACACTGAAGCTTTCTTT. Its translation: CASSPQGGDTEAFF.